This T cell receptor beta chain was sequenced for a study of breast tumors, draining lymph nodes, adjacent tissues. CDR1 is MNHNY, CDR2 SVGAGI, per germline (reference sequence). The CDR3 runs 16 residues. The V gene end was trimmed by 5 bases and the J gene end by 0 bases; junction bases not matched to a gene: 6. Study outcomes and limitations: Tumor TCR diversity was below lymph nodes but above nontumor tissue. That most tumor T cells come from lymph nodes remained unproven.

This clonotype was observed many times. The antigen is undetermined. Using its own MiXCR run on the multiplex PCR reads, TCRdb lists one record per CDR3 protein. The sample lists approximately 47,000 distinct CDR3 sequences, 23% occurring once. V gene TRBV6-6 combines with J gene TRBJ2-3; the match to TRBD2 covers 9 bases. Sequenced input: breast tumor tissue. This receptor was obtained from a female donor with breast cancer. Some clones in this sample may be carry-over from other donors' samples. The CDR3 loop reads CASSTRGGRSTDTQYF. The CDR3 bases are TGTGCCAGCAGTACGCGGGGGGGCCGTAGCACAGATACGCAGTATTTT.